A single sample gave rise to the 9 T cell receptor beta chains below, sequenced in a study of cytomegalovirus exposure and HLA in healthy donors. Primers included in the PCR were 60 Vbeta and 13 Jbeta primers. Repertoires were generated with immunoSEQ multiplex PCR, while TCRdb's copy carries only in-frame clones and drops some. The profile covers 150,000 to 200,000 clones, with less than 80% appearing a single time and under 4.5% taken by the ten largest. Sequencing was performed on PBMCs. The receptor set was obtained from a young woman in good health and CMV-seropositive.

The chain employs TRBV5-1 and TRBJ2-1; TRBD2 matches 9 bases. Germline CDR1 and CDR2: SGHRS and YFSETQ. CDR3 length equals 15 residues. The junction had 5 bases not matched to a gene; V was cut back by 1 base and J by 6 bases. CDR3 in amino acids: CASSLISSGINEQFF. The DNA of the CDR3 is TGCGCCAGCAGCTTGATTTCTAGCGGGATCAATGAGCAGTTCTTC.

Only a few counts were recorded for this clone. This rearrangement joins TRBV5-1 to TRBJ2-3; 9 bases are shared with TRBD1. The CDR3 is 16 amino acids. Germline values: CDR1 SGHRS, CDR2 YFSETQ. V shed 5 bases and J 5 bases; nucleotides not matched to a gene: 12. The CDR3 DNA is TGCGCCAGCAGGCACAACACCGGGACAGGGCAAGATACGCAGTATTTT. The encoded protein is CASRHNTGTGQDTQYF.

The rearrangement joins TRBV28 to TRBJ1-1, with D perhaps TRBD1 (6 bases). The CDR3 runs to 13 residues. With 2 bases removed from V and 6 bases from J, the gap between germline ends came to 10 bases. From germline, CDR1 is MDHEN and CDR2 SYDVKM. CDR3 sequence reads: CASSLSQGSEAFF. In DNA form, the CDR3 reads TGTGCCAGCAGTTTAAGCCAGGGGTCTGAAGCTTTCTTT.

V and J are TRBV1 and TRBJ1-3. TRBV1 corresponds to a pseudogene. The CDR3 has 16 amino acids. The chain's CDR3 is CTSSPRGVSSGNTIYF. Written as DNA, the CDR3 is TGCACCAGCAGCCCCCGGGGTGTGAGCTCTGGAAACACCATATATTTT.

CDR3 coding DNA: TGTGCCAGCAGCTTGGTTGGGCCCTGGACCCGACAGGGTAGCTATGGCTACACCTTC. This codes for CASSLVGPWTRQGSYGYTF. The chain employs TRBV5-6 and TRBJ1-2, with 7 positions matching TRBD1. The CDR3 spans 19 residues. The V gene's germline CDR1 is SGHDT and CDR2 YYEEEE. Trimming removed 0 bases from V and 4 bases from J; junction bases left unmatched: 18.

The J gene is TRBJ1-2, the V gene TRBV7-8, with no clear D. V lost 5 bases and J lost 3, with 10 bases in between. CDR3 length: 13 residues. The germline V gene encodes CDR1 SGHVS and CDR2 FQNEAQ. CDR3 nucleotides: TGTGCCAGCAGCCGTATCGGGGACTATGGCTACACCTTC. This translates into CASSRIGDYGYTF.

The chain uses TRBV6-4 and TRBJ1-4; 8 bases line up with TRBD1. Germline CDR1 reads MRHNA; CDR2 reads SNTAGT. Trimming removed 10 bases from V and 5 bases from J; junction bases left unmatched: 9. The CDR3 covers 14 residues. The CDR3 is CATPPRTGNEKLFF. Written as DNA, the CDR3 is TGTGCCACGCCCCCCAGGACAGGGAATGAAAAACTGTTTTTT.

This chain links TRBV30 with TRBJ2-7; a possible D gene is TRBD2 (5 bases). Germline loops: CDR1 GTSNPN, CDR2 SVGIG (reference sequence). CDR3 length: 13 residues. Trimming stripped 0 bases from V and 0 bases from J, with 6 bases between. The CDR3 coding sequence is TGTGCCTGGAGTGTCGGGGACTCCTACGAGCAGTACTTC. This sequence encodes CAWSVGDSYEQYF.

The chain is built from TRBV30 and TRBJ1-5; 7 nucleotides agree with TRBD1. The CDR3 covers 14 residues. Unmatched junction bases numbered 7, after V lost 5 bases and J lost 3 bases. Germline V gene data show CDR1 as GTSNPN and CDR2 as SVGIG (reference sequence). The CDR3 loop is CAWGSGTVNQPQHF. The CDR3 coding sequence is TGTGCCTGGGGGTCCGGGACAGTCAATCAGCCCCAGCATTTT.